This paragraph covers one T cell receptor beta chain sequence. The sample comes from a study of shared clonotypes between healthy human individuals. Several immunoSEQ plates held equal portions of the genomic DNA taken from each subset. Repertoires were generated with immunoSEQ multiplex PCR, while TCRdb's copy carries only in-frame clones and drops some. The table has a few million clones, roughly 93% seen once. The CDR3 runs to 13 residues. The germline V gene encodes CDR1 SQVTM and CDR2 ANQGSEA. V was shortened by 4 bases and J by 2 bases, with 9 bases between the two germline ends. The chain recombines TRBV29-1 with TRBJ1-3; no reliable D call. The sample taken for sequencing was naive CD4+ T cells from PBMCs. Subset meaning: CD45RA+ positively selected. The TCR comes from a man in his late teens or twenties in good health. Some clones in this sample may be carry-over from other donors' samples. The CDR3 region is CSVAYGAGNTIYF. CDR3 in DNA: TGCAGCGTTGCATACGGGGCTGGAAACACCATATATTTT.